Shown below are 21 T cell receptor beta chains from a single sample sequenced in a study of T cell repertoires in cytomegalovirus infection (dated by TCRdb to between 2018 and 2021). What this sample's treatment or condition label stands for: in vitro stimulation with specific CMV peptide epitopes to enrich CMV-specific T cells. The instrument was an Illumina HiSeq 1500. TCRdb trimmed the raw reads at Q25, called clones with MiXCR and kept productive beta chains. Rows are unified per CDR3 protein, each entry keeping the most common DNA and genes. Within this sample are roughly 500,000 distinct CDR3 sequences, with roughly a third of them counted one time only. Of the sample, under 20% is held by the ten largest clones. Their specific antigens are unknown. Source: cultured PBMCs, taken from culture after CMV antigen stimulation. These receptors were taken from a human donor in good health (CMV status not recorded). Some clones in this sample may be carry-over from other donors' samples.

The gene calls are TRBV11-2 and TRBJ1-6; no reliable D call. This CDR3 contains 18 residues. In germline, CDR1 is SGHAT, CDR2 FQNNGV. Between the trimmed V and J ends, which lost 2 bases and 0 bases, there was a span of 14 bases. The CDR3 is CASSLRSTGFSYNSPLHF. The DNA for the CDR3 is TGTGCCAGCAGCTTACGATCGACCGGATTCTCCTATAATTCACCCCTCCACTTT.

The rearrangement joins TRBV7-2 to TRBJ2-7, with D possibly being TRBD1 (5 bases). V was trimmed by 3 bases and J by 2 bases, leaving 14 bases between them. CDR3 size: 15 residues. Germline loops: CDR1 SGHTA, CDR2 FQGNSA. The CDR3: CASSFQGLGAYEQYV. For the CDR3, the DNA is TGTGCCAGCAGCTTCCAGGGCTTAGGAGCCTACGAGCAGTACGTC.

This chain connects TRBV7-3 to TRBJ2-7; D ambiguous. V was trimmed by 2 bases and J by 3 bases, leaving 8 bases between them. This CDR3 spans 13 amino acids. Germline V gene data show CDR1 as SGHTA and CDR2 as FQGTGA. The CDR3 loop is CASSLGGIYEQYF. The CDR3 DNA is TGTGCCAGCAGCTTAGGTGGCATCTACGAGCAGTACTTC.

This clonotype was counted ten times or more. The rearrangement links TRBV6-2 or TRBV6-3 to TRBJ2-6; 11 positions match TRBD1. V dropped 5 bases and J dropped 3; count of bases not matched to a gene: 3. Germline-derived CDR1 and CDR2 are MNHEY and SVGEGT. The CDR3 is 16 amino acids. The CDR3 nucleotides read TGTGCCAGCAGTAGGACAGGGGGCTTTGGGGCCAACGTCCTGACTTTC. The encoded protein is CASSRTGGFGANVLTF.

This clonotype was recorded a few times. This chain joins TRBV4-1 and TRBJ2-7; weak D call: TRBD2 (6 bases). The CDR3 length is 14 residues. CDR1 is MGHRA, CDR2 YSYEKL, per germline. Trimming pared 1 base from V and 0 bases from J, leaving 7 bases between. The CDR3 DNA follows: TGCGCCAGCAGCCAAGTTAGCGGCTCCTACGAGCAGTACTTC. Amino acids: CASSQVSGSYEQYF.

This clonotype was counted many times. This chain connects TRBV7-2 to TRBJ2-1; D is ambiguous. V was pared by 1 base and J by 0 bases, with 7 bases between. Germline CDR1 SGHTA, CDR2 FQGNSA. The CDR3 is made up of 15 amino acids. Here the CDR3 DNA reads TGTGCCAGCAGCTTAGTCCCAAGCTCCTACAATGAGCAGTTCTTC. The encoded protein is CASSLVPSSYNEQFF.

Written as DNA, the CDR3 is TGTGCCAGTAGACCCCCCCGGGACTCTCGAACCCAGTACTTC. It encodes CASRPPRDSRTQYF. V usage is TRBV19 and J usage is TRBJ2-5; D may be TRBD2 (6 bases). V lost 6 bases, J lost 8 bases, and 19 bases lay in between. Per the germline V gene, CDR1 is LNHDA and CDR2 is SQIVND (reference sequence). The CDR3 runs to 14 residues. Complete variable domain (other parts from reference TRBV19 and TRBJ2-5): DGGITQSPKYLFRKEGQNVTLSCEQNLNHDAMYWYRQDPGQGLRLIYYSQIVNDFQKGDIAEGYSVSREKKESFPLTVTSAQKNPTAFYLCASRPPRDSRTQYFGPGTRLLVL.

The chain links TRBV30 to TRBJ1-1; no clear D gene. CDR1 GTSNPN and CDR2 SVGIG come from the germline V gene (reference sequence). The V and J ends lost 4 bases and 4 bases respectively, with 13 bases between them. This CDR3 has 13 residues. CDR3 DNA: TGTGCCTGGATTAAGGTTCCGGGCACTGAAGCTTTCTTT. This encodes CAWIKVPGTEAFF. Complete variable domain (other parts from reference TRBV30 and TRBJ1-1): SQTIHQWPATLVQPVGSPLSLECTVEGTSNPNLYWYRQAAGRGLQLLFYSVGIGQISSEVPQNLSASRPQDRQFILSSKKLLLSDSGFYLCAWIKVPGTEAFFGQGTRLTVV.

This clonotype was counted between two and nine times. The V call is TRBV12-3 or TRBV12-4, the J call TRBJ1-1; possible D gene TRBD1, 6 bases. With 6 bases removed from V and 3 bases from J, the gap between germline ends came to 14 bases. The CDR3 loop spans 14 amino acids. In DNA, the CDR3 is TGTGCCAGCAGAACCGGGGGGGCTTACACTGAAGCTTTCTTT. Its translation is CASRTGGAYTEAFF.

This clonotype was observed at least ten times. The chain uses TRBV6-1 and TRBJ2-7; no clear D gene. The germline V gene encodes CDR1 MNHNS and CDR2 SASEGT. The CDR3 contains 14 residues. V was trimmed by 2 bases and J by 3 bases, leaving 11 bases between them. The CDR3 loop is CASSEPRSHYEQYF. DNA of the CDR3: TGTGCCAGCAGTGAACCACGGAGCCACTACGAGCAGTACTTC.

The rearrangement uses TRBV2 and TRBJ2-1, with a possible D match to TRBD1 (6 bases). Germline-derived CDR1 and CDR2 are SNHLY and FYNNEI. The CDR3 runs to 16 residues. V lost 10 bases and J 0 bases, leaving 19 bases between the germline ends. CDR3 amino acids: CAILRGTLSSYNEQFF. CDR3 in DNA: TGTGCCATCTTAAGAGGGACACTTAGCTCCTACAATGAGCAGTTCTTC.

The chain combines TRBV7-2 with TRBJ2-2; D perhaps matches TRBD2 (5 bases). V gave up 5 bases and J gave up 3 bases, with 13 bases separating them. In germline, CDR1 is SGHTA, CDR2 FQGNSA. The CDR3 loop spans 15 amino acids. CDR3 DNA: TGTGCCAGCAGCCGGGATTTCCGGGACACCGGGGAGCTGTTTTTT. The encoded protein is CASSRDFRDTGELFF.

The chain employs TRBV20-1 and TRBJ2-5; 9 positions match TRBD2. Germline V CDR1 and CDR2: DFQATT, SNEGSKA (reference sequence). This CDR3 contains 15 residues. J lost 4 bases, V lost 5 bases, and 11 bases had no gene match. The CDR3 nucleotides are TGCAGTGCTTCCACCACCGGGACTAGCCGAGAGACCCAGTACTTC. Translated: CSASTTGTSRETQYF.

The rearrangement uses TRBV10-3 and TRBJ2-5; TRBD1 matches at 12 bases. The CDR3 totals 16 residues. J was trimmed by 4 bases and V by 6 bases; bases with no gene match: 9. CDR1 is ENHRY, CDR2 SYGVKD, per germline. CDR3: CAISGAGTGGRETQYF. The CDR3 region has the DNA TGTGCCATCAGCGGAGCCGGGACAGGGGGCAGAGAGACCCAGTACTTC.

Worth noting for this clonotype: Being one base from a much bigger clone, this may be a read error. The CDR3 region is CASSPQFGNEQFF. The CDR3 DNA is TGTGCCAGCAGCCCGCAGTTTGGCAATGAGCAGTTCTTC. The chain has TRBV7-2 and TRBJ2-1; D unclear. Germline loops: CDR1 SGHTA, CDR2 FQGNSA. Trimming left V 5 bases short and J 6 bases short, with 11 bases between. The CDR3 runs 13 residues.

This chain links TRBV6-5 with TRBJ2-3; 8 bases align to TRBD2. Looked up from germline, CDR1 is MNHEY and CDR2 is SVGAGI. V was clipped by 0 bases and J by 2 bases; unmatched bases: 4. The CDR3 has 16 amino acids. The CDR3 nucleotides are TGTGCCAGCAGTTACTCAGTAGCGGGATCCACAGATACGCAGTATTTT. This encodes CASSYSVAGSTDTQYF.

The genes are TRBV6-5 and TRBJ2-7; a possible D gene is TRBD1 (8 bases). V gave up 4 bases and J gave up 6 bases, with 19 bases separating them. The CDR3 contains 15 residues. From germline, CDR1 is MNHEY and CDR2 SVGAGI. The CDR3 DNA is TGTGCCAGCAGTTGGGGGGGACAGGTGGGAACCGAGCAGTACTTC. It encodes CASSWGGQVGTEQYF.

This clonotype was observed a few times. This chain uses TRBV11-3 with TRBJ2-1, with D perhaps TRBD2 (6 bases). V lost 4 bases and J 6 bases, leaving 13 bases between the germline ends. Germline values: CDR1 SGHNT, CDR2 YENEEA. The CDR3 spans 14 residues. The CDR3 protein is CASSSPSAGNEQFF. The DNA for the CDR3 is TGTGCCAGCAGCTCCCCCTCAGCGGGCAATGAGCAGTTCTTC.

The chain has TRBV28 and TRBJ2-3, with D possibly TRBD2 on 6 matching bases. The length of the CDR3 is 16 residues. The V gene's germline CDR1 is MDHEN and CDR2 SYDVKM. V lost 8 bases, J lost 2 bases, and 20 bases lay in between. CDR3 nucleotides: TGTGCCAGCGCCGGATCGGACTATGGGGCCACAGATACGCAGTATTTT. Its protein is CASAGSDYGATDTQYF.

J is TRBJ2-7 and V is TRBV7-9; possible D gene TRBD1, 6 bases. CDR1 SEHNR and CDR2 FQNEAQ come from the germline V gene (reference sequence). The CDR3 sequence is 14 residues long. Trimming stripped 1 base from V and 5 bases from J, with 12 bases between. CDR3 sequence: CASSLVGGGNEQYF. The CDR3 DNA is TGTGCCAGCAGCTTAGTAGGGGGTGGAAACGAGCAGTACTTC.

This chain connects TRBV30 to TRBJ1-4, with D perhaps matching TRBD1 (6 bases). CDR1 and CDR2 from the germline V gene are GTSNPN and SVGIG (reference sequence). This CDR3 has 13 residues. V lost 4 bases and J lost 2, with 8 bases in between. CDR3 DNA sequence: TGTGCCTGGAAGGGGGTGACTAATGAAAAACTGTTTTTT. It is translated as CAWKGVTNEKLFF.